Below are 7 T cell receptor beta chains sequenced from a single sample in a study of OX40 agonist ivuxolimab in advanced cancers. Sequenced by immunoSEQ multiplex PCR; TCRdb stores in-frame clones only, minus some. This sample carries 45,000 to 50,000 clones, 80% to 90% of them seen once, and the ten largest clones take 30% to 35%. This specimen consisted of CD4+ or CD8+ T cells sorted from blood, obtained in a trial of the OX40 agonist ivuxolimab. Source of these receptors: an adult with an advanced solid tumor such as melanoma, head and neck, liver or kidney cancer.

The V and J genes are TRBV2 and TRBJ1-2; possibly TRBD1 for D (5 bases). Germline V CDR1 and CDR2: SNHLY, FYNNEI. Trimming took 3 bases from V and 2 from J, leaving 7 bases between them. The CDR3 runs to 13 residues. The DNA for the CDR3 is TGTGCCAGCAGTGAGGGGGAAAACTATGGCTACACCTTC. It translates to CASSEGENYGYTF.

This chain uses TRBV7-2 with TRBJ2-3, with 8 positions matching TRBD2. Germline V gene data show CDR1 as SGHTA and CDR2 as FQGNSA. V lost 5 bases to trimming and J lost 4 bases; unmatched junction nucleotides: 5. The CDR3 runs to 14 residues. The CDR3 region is CASSPAGGSDTQYF. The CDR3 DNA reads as TGTGCCAGCAGCCCGGCGGGGGGTTCAGATACGCAGTATTTT.

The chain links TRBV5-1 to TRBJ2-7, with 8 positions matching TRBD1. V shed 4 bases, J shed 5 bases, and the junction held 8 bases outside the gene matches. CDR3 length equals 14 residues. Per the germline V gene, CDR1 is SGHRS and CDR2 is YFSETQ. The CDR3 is CASSTGQGVNEQYF. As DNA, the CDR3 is TGCGCCAGCAGCACTGGACAGGGTGTCAACGAGCAGTACTTC.

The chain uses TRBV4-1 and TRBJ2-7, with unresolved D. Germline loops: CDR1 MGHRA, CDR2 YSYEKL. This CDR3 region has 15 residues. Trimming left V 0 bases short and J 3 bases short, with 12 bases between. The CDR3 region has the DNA TGCGCCAGCAGCCAAGATCCCAGAGATATCTACGAGCAGTACTTC. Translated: CASSQDPRDIYEQYF.

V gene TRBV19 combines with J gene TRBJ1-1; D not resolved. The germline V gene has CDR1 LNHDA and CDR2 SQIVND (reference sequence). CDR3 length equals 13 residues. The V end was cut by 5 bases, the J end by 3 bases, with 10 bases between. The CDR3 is CASSVQQDTEAFF. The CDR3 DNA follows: TGTGCCAGTAGTGTCCAGCAGGACACTGAAGCTTTCTTT.

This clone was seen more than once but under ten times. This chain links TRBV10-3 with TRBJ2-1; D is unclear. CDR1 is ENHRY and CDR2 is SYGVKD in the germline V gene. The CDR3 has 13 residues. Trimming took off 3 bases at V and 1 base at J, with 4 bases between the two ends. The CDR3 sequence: CAISDYSYNEQFF. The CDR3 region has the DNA TGTGCCATCAGTGACTATTCCTACAATGAGCAGTTCTTC.

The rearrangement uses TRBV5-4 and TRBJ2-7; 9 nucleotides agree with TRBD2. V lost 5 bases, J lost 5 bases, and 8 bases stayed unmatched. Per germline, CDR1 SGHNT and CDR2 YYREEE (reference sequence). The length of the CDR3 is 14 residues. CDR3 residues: CASSTRGGINEQYF. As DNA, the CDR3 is TGTGCCAGCAGTACGCGGGGGGGTATCAACGAGCAGTACTTC.